The T cell receptor beta chain under discussion was sequenced for a study of CD8+ T cells in alopecia areata. Study background: Oral tofacitinib (5 to 10 mg twice daily) was administered to treated patients. General observations from the study: Normal-skin resident alphabeta T cells also appear among scalp sample sequences.

This clone was counted between two and nine times. The target antigen is unknown. RNA, once extracted, was reverse transcribed into cDNA for use as the sequencing template. The data were produced by immunoSEQ multiplex PCR, yet TCRdb's version contains in-frame clones alone and is incomplete. In the table there are 100,000 to 150,000 clones, approximately 49% of which are singletons. Individuals with alopecia areata gave both lesional scalp punch biopsies and peripheral blood for collection. This CDR3 region has 15 residues. Germline loops: CDR1 SQVTM, CDR2 ANQGSEA. V shed 6 bases and J 4 bases; nucleotides not matched to a gene: 13.

J is TRBJ1-2 and V is TRBV29-1; 8 bases line up with TRBD1. The source material was CD8+ T cells sorted from blood, sampled at week 0. This TCR was recovered from a human donor with alopecia areata. CDR3 nucleotides: TGCAGCGTCTTCATGTCGGGACAGGACTTCTATGGCTACACCTTC. Translating gives CSVFMSGQDFYGYTF.